The 2 T cell receptor beta chains reported below all come from one sample, sequenced in a study of blood T cell repertoires in COVID-19. Repertoires were generated with immunoSEQ multiplex PCR, while TCRdb's copy carries only in-frame clones and drops some. The table lists approximately 210,000 clones, about nine tenths of them singletons. Sequenced input: peripheral blood. These receptors all stem from a woman between 40 and 50 years old with acute or convalescent COVID-19.

This clone was found once. This chain uses TRBV9 with TRBJ2-1; 13 nucleotides align to TRBD2. Germline values: CDR1 SGDLS, CDR2 YYNGEE. V was clipped by 2 bases and J by 0 bases; unmatched bases: 11. CDR3 size: 20 residues. The CDR3 reads CASSVSGTSGGASSYNEQFF. CDR3 coding DNA: TGTGCCAGCAGCGTCTCCGGTACTAGCGGGGGGGCGAGCTCCTACAATGAGCAGTTCTTC.

The chain joins TRBV9 to TRBJ2-3, with 9 bases identical to TRBD1. The germline gives CDR1 SGDLS, CDR2 YYNGEE. The length of the CDR3 is 16 residues. The V segment lost 1 base and the J segment 4 bases; nucleotides outside the gene matches: 7. CDR3 DNA sequence: TGTGCCAGCAGCGTATCAGGACAGGGGCCCCCAGATACGCAGTATTTT. It encodes CASSVSGQGPPDTQYF.